The present T cell receptor beta chain was sequenced within a study of OX40 agonist ivuxolimab in advanced cancers. Overall study: Partial responses occurred in three patients (one hepatocellular carcinoma, two cutaneous melanoma).

Method: immunoSEQ multiplex PCR; TCRdb's copy keeps in-frame clones and lacks some. Of fewer than 80,000 clones in the sample, more than 85% were seen once. Study-level points and caveats: More expanded clones were seen, on average, in CD8+ T cells than in CD4+. Doses of 0.1 to 3.0 mg/kg were accompanied by clonal expansion of CD4+ and CD8+ blood T cells by week 6.

On this clone itself: The antigen remains undetermined.

There are 16 residues in the CDR3. Trimming removed 2 bases from V and 4 bases from J; junction bases left unmatched: 7. Germline CDR1 WNHNN, CDR2 SYGVQD (reference sequence). The sample in question was CD4+ or CD8+ T cells sorted from blood, obtained in a trial of the OX40 agonist ivuxolimab. This TCR came from an adult with an advanced solid tumor such as melanoma, head and neck, liver or kidney cancer. J is TRBJ2-3 and V is TRBV10-1; 9 positions match TRBD1. The CDR3 spells CASSESWRQGADTQYF. The CDR3 DNA is TGCGCCAGCAGTGAGAGTTGGAGACAGGGGGCAGATACGCAGTATTTT.